This paragraph covers one T cell receptor (beta chain) sequence. There is no known antigen for this receptor. Nothing much larger sits one base from this clone, and base qualities are not available. The record originates from a study of CD8 T cells and mutated HIV epitopes (dated by TCRdb to the early 2020s). Looking at the study overall: All but one of the chronically infected subjects were antiretroviral therapy naive. TL10, KY11, RF10 and TY8 were used as the epitopes. Single-cell TCR alpha/beta chains were sequenced from CD8+ T cells specific for the non-adapted (NAE) and adapted (AE) forms of four HIV Nef epitopes. The same epitope was not tested in every subject, and RF10 was the only epitope examined in both acute and chronic HIV infection. Roughly 7 chronically HIV-infected subjects and four acutely HIV-infected subjects made up the cohort. Of 165 screened subjects, only a subset met the criteria for sorting epitope-specific T cells.

To prepare the library, single-cell sequencing was applied. Single-cell cDNA was generated by a method adapted from Smart-seq2 and MARS-Seq, in which oligo-dT primers with well-specific UMIs and KAPA HiFi first-round PCR were used. Pooled first-round products underwent nested PCR with template-switch oligo forward primers and barcoded reverse primers specific to the TCR alpha and beta chains. Products were purified with AMPure XP, indexed with TruSeq adapters, and quantified with the KAPA Universal qPCR Library Quantification Kit. An Illumina MiSeq running 2x300 bp paired-end chemistry was used to sequence the TCR libraries. Processing in the source paper ran as follows. After quality filtering, reads were demultiplexed to their wells, mapped onto the TCRA and TCRB loci, and assigned to clonotypes using MiXCR, with analysis then done in VGAS. TCR data were deconvoluted with a modified VDJfasta platform. Large-scale cross-plate contamination was ruled out by analysing CDR3 overlap between plates. Clonality was computed as one minus the ratio of unique productive CDR3s to total productive CDR3s. TCRdb reprocessed the public reads (quality trimming at Q25 with fastp, clone calling with MiXCR) and kept in-frame beta chains. Under each unique CDR3 protein, matching rows form one entry showing the most common genes and DNA. The V and J calls, along with clone size, are taken from TCRdb and not from the paper's own processing. The sample table gives about 31 distinct CDR3 sequences.

Results and caveats for the whole study, not just this receptor: Single-reactive CD8+ T cells were observed only in acutely infected subjects, suggesting that clonal selection possibly occurs between acute and chronic infection. The main limitations acknowledged were the small number of subjects and the diversity of their clinical presentations. During chronic infection, the CD8+ TCR repertoires that recognised the NAE and AE forms seemed to overlap almost completely, which indicates that the clonotypes were largely cross-reactive. Clonality of dual tetramer+ cells was higher in chronic subjects than in acute subjects (mean difference about 0.31), although the study did not have enough power to detect a significant difference. Some wells contained multiple alpha and beta chain CDR3s, and only cells with both an alpha and a beta chain were included.

V gives up 6 bases and J gives up 0 bases, and the segment between their germline ends measures 21 bases. Its CDR3 holds 19 amino acids, cysteine through phenylalanine. CDR3 DNA is the only sequence kept; it has 57 bases, read in frame from the first base. The germline V gene (reference sequence) supplies CDR1 SEHNR and CDR2 FQNEAQ. This specimen's time point label, per the study, means: sampled during chronic HIV-1 infection. Peptide stimulation included anti-CD28 and anti-CD49d co-stimulation, and activated CD8+ T cells were sorted as CD69+CD137+. PBMCs were stimulated overnight for around 17 hours with NAE or AE peptide at 1 ug/mL to obtain activated CD8+ T cells. Peripheral blood mononuclear cells were isolated from leukapheresis or whole blood by Ficoll density gradient separation and then cryopreserved. Single CD8+ T cells were sorted on a BD FACS Aria III into 96-well plates containing lysis buffer.

This TCR was recovered from a man aged 50 to 59 with HIV-1 infection. Here the chain combines TRBV7-9 and TRBJ2-6, with the D gene call left open. Sequenced here: CD8+ T cells from blood cultured with a non-adapted viral peptide, sampled during chronic HIV-1 infection. The meaning of the sample's cell subset or site label: CD69+CD137+ cells after non-adapted RF10 peptide stimulation. The DNA is TGTGCCAGCAGAGTAGATGGACGTGGGCTCTACTCTGGGGCCAACGTCCTGACTTTC. This encodes CASRVDGRGLYSGANVLTF.